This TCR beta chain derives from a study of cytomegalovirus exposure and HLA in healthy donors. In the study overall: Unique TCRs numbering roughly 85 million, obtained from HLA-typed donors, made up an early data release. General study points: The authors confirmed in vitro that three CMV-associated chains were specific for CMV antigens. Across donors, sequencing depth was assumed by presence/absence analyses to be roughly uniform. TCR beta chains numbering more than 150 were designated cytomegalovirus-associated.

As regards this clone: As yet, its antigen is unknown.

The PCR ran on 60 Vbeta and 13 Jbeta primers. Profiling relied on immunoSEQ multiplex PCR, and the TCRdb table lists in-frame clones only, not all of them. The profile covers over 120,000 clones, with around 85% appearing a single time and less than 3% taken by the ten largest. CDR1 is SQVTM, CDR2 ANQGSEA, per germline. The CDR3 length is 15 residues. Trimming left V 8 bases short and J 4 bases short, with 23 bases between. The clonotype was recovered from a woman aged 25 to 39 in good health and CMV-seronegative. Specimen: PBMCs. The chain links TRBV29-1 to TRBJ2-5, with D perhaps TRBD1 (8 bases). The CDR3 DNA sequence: TGCAGCACCCCCGGTAGGACAGGGAGGGGAGAGACCCAGTACTTC. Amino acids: CSTPGRTGRGETQYF. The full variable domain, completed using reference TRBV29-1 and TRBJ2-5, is SAVISQKPSRDICQRGTSLTIQCQVDSQVTMMFWYRQQPGQSLTLIATANQGSEATYESGFVIDKFPISRPNLTFSTLTVSNMSPEDSSIYLCSTPGRTGRGETQYFGPGTRLLVL.